This T cell receptor (beta chain) was obtained from a study of molecular identifiers for immune sequencing clone quantification. Study-wide results and limits: Clones of above 20 RNA copies carried over 99% of effector molecules; in naive cells they carried under 1%.

Per germline, CDR1 MNHEY and CDR2 SMNVEV (reference sequence). The CDR3 totals 19 residues. The V end lost 5 bases, the J end lost 2 bases, and 22 bases lay between the germline ends. Via MiXCR, TCRdb re-called the PCR reads, giving one row per CDR3 protein. The sample holds 40,000 or so distinct CDR3 sequences, roughly 21% seen once. This clonotype appeared many times. Its specificity is unknown. The chain carries TRBV27 and TRBJ2-6, with D possibly being TRBD2 (5 bases). Source material: naive CD8+ T cells from blood, with Jurkat cell RNA spiked in. Subset: FACS-sorted CD8+CD4-CCR7+CD45RA+ naive T cells. The source of this sequence is a human donor in good health. Some libraries in this study had Jurkat cell RNA spiked in. The CDR3 reads CASSRPSESGITGANVLTF. The CDR3 DNA follows: TGTGCCAGCAGTAGACCCTCCGAATCGGGGATTACTGGGGCCAACGTCCTGACTTTC.